This T cell receptor (beta chain) was sequenced for a study of blood T cell repertoires in COVID-19. Whole-study context: Specimens from acute and convalescent COVID-19 originated in the United States, Italy and Spain. Nucleic acid was either cDNA or gDNA, and it came from T cells, B-cell-depleted T cells, or PBMCs.

V gave up 0 bases and J gave up 5 bases; unmatched junction bases: 3. There are 16 residues in the CDR3. The germline V gene has CDR1 MNHEY and CDR2 SVGAGI. Original analysis: Amplification from reference gene primers served as the basis for estimated nucleated cell counts. Here immunoSEQ multiplex PCR was the method, and the copy in TCRdb shows in-frame clones only, minus some. The V and J calls and clone size come from that table; D and trimming were worked out from the DNA. The sample lists approximately 170,000 clones, approximately 87% occurring once. The specimen sequenced was peripheral blood. This rearrangement joins TRBV6-5 to TRBJ2-2, with 10 bases that match TRBD1. The receptor's source is a man between 18 and 35 years old with active or convalescent COVID-19. CDR3 nucleotides: TGTGCCAGCAGTTACTCGGACAGGGGGAGAACCGGGGAGCTGTTTTTT. It encodes CASSYSDRGRTGELFF.